This TCR beta chain was identified in a study of T cell responses to AZD1222 COVID-19 vaccine. This CDR3 region has 16 residues. Generated by immunoSEQ multiplex PCR, the TCRdb table keeps only in-frame clones and is missing some. Among roughly 150,000 clones, about nine tenths were seen once, and the ten largest hold roughly a tenth. The specimen was peripheral blood, collected 28 days after the second AZD1222 dose. This receptor was obtained from an adult who received the AZD1222 COVID-19 vaccine. This chain uses TRBV21-1 with TRBJ2-1; the table assigns TRBD2, which was not confirmed against the DNA. TRBV21-1 is a pseudogene locus. The CDR3 is CASSTILAGGRNEQFF. The CDR3 coding sequence is TGTGCCAGCAGCACGATACTAGCGGGAGGTCGTAATGAGCAGTTCTTC.